This T cell receptor beta chain was retrieved from a study of T cell clusters in autoimmune cytopenias. TRB rearrangements were amplified by touch-down multiplex PCR with mixed TRB-A/B primers. TCRdb reprocessed the multiplex PCR reads, with one entry per CDR3 protein and no DNA. With roughly 6,900 distinct CDR3 sequences in the sample, the ten largest clones hold approximately 9.3%. TRB amplification used approximately 0.25 ug of peripheral blood genomic DNA. This CDR3 has 16 residues. This same sample was also part of a study on T cell repertoires in aging, cancer and after chemotherapy.

Sequenced: peripheral blood. This chain uses TRBV12-3 or TRBV12-4 with TRBJ1-1; with no DNA, the TCRdb D assignment of TRBD1 cannot be verified. This TCR came from a human donor in good health. CDR3 sequence reads: CASSLGTGVRNTEAFF.